This T cell receptor (beta chain) is drawn from a study of T cell clones after liver transplantation (dated by TCRdb to between 2018 and 2021). Study-level background: The samples were obtained from ITN030ST, a randomized trial that attempted immunosuppression withdrawal within 2 years after liver transplantation. After a pre-transplant mixed lymphocyte reaction, TCRbeta sequencing was used to pinpoint donor-reactive T cell clones, which were subsequently tracked in post-transplant blood. As an antigen-independent comparator for donor-reactive sequences, third party-reactive TCRbeta sequences were also identified from pre-transplant MLRs. Three of the eight recipients were HCV-positive; the others were transplanted for non-autoimmune, non-viral indications. The subjects received no induction therapy and were kept on standard immunosuppression until randomization at 12-24 months post-transplant. To count as tolerant, a recipient had to stay completely off immunosuppression for at least one year without liver enzymes climbing beyond twice the upper limit of normal. Blood samples were collected pre-transplant, then pre-randomization ahead of withdrawal, and finally post-randomization once withdrawal had either been completed or failed. The study cohort included 8 liver transplant recipients, of whom 3 were classified as tolerant and 5 as non-tolerant. Results and caveats for the whole study, not just this receptor: Once repertoire turnover was taken into account, donor-reactive detection showed a significant reduction for CD4 in 7 of 8 subjects and for CD8 in 8 of 8. The decline in donor-reactive sequences exceeded the decline in third party-reactive sequences, suggesting partial antigen-specific deletion that was unrelated to withdrawal success. Low numbers of available donor cells limited the measurable donor-reactive repertoire in two subjects. Because no allograft tissue specimens were available, donor-reactive T cells may have migrated into the graft instead of being deleted. The conclusions were preliminary, being limited by small, heterogeneous patient numbers and by non-standardized post-transplant time points. In 5 of 8 subjects, circulating donor-reactive CD4 TCRbeta sequences decreased significantly after transplant, regardless of tolerance or HCV status.

To note about this clone: The specificity of this receptor is unknown. No qualities accompany the bases; no much larger clone lies one base away.

From cysteine to phenylalanine, the CDR3 is 13 amino acids long. Only the CDR3 region is kept as DNA, spanning 39 bases read in frame from base 1. Trimming removed 2 bases from V and 6 bases from J, leaving 10 bases between the germline ends. Looking up the germline V gene yields CDR1 SGHTA and CDR2 FQGNSA. Thawed unstimulated PBMCs were stained for CD3, CD4 and CD8 and FACS-sorted into CD3+CD4+ and CD3+CD8+ populations. Randomization to immunosuppression withdrawal applied to every one of the 8 studied subjects. Genomic DNA was isolated with the Qiagen DNeasy Blood and Tissue Kit. Frozen genomic DNA underwent high-throughput TCRbeta CDR3 sequencing by immunoSEQ, including PCR amplification, mapping, bias correction and internal controls. The source study handled its data this way. Productive rearrangements were retained, and unique TCRbeta sequences were defined by the CDR3 nucleotide sequence together with the V and J gene. For classification of a sequence as donor-reactive, at least 5-fold expansion in CFSE-low cells relative to unstimulated pre-transplant cells and a frequency of at least 0.01% were required. To ensure at least 90% detection power, minimum frequency thresholds were set for each subject based on that subject's lowest-template unstimulated sample. Jensen-Shannon divergence between the top 1000 TCRbeta sequences post- versus pre-transplant served as the measure of repertoire turnover. Changes in detection of donor-reactive sequences were tested with two-sided Fisher's exact tests. In TCRdb, the immuneACCESS table is reduced to in-frame sequences with V and J assigned. These tables do not hold every clone; where another copy was compared, an unresolved V gene accounts for under half, and the others remain unexplained. V, J and clone size were drawn from that table, and D and trimming were deduced from the DNA. This sample comprises tens of thousands of clones, about 86% of them detected only once. The ten most abundant clones make up over 13% of the sample.

The clonotype originates from a human patient who received a liver transplant. Some T cells may be donor cells from the graft after a transplant. The specimen was CD8+ T cells from blood, collected 12 months after liver transplant. Recombination connected TRBV7-2 to TRBJ1-2, with an unclear D gene assignment. CDR3 protein: CASSLWELDGYTF. The nucleotides read TGTGCCAGCAGCTTATGGGAGCTAGATGGCTACACCTTC. The variable domain in full, with residues beyond the CDR3 obtained from the reference TRBV7-2 and TRBJ1-2 genes, is GAGVSQSPSNKVTEKGKDVELRCDPISGHTALYWYRQSLGQGLEFLIYFQGNSAPDKSGLPSDRFSAERTGGSVSTLTIQRTQQEDSAVYLCASSLWELDGYTFGSGTRLTVV.